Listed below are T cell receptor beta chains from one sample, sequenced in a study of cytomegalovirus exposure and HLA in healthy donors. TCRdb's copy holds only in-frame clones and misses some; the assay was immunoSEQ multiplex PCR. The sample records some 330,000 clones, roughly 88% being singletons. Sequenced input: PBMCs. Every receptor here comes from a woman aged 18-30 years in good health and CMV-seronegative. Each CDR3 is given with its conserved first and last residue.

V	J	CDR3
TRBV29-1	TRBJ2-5	CSVAASRVETQYF
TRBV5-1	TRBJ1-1	CASSFERRADTEAFF
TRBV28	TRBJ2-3	CASSLWTGDTQYF
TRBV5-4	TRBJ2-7	CASSLEGGRYEQYF
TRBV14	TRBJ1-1	CASSQETGGRAFF
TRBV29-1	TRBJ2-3	CSPQGLAGADTQYF
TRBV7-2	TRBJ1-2	CASSLIRGPIAF
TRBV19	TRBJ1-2	CASSQGQASYGYTF
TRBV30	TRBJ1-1	CAWNRDSRTEAFF
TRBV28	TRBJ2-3	CASRTSTDTQYF
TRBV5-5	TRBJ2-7	CASSLALAGGPPYF
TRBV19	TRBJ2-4	CASSILGTGGNKNIQYF
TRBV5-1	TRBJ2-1	CASSLIWTESYNEQFF
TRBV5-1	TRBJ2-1	CASSLVAGAYNEQFF
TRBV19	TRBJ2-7	CASSTGVKSYEQYF
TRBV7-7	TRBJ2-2	CASSLGQGSLPGELFF
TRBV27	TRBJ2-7	CASSELAGGRYEQYF
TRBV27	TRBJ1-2	CASSPGGGLDSGYTF
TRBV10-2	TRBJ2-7	CASSRLVEAGEQYF
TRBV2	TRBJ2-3	CASSDGQGTDTQYF
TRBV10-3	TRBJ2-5	CATSQPLRQETQYF
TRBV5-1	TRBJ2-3	CASSHQGAPSTDTQYF
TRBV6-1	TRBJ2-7	CASSDSDRLAYEQYF
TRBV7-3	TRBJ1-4	CASSFSEKLFF
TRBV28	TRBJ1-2	CASSWADRLNYGYTF
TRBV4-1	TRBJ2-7	CASSSRVVGGLAGAGGYEQYF
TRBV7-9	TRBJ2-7	CASSLGEGYYEQYF
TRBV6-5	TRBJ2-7	CASSYSISGSYEQYF
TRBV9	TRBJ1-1	CASSVAEGVDEAFF
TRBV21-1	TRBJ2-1	CASSSPGADYFNEQFF
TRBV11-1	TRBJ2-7	CASSVPGTGYEQYF
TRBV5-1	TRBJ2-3	CASSLADREGTDTQYF
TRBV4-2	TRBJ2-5	CASSVRQGTRIAGGQETQYF
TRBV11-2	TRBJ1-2	CASSLVEGIGYTF
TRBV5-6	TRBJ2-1	CASSFTDNEQFF
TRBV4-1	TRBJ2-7	CASSHLRDRGSYEQYF
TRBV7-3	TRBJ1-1	CASSPQGANTEAFF
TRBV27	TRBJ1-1	CASSPSGLNTEAFF
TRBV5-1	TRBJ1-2	CASSLDVTPTTYGYTF
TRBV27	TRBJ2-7	CASSLDAGTGLYEQYF
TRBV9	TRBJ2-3	CASSGTLATGTQYF
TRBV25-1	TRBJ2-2	CASSEFGAGKNTGELFF
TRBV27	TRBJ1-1	CASSFGANTEAFF
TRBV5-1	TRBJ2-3	CASSSLSGTDTQYF
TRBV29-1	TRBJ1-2	CSVGLWDRILYGYTF
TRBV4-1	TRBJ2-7	CASSHGYEQYF
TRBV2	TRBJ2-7	CASSGYGLSYEQYF
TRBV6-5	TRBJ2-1	CASRNIGEQFF
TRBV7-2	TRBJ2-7	CASSIRGGLDYEQYF
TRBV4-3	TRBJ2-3	CASSQELLGTDTQYF
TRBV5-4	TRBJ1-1	CASSPNGGALSTEAFF
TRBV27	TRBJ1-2	CASSLYAGSYGYTF
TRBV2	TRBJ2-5	CASSRGLAGWGETQYF